This record concerns one T cell receptor (beta chain) sequence. Its antigen is as yet unknown. V was clipped by 1 base and J by 3 bases; unmatched bases: 6. Germline loops: CDR1 SGHDN, CDR2 FVKESK. The CDR3 runs 16 residues. Primers: 60 Vbeta forward and 13 Jbeta reverse. Data came from immunoSEQ multiplex PCR; TCRdb stores just in-frame clones and leaves some out. Recorded for this sample: 150,000 to 200,000 clones. The data belong to a study of cytomegalovirus exposure and HLA in healthy donors. Study results and caveats: An analysis that came later showed most CMV-associated TCR beta chains appearing HLA-restricted. Reported findings show TCR beta sequences accurately forecast HLA-A and HLA-B alleles in most subjects.

This TCR came from a young woman in good health and CMV-seropositive. The rearrangement uses TRBV14 and TRBJ2-3, with 8 nucleotides matching TRBD2. Sequencing was performed on PBMCs. CDR3 sequence reads: CASSQGNSGGTDTQYF. The CDR3 coding sequence is TGTGCCAGCAGCCAAGGGAACAGCGGGGGTACAGATACGCAGTATTTT.